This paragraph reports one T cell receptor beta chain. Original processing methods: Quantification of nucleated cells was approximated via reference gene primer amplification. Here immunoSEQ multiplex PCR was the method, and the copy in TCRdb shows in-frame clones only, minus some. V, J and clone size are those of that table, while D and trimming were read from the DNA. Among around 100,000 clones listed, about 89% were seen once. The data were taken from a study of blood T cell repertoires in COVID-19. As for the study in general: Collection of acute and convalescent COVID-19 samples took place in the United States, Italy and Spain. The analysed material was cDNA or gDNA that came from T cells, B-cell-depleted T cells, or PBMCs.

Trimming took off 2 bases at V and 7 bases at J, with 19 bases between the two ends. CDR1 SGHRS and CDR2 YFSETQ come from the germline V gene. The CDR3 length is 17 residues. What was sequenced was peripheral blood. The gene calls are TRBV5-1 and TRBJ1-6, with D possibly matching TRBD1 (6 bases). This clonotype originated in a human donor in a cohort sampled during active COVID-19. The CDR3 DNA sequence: TGCGCCAGCAGCTTAGATGGGGGCTATCTGGAGAATTCACCCCTCCACTTT. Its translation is CASSLDGGYLENSPLHF.